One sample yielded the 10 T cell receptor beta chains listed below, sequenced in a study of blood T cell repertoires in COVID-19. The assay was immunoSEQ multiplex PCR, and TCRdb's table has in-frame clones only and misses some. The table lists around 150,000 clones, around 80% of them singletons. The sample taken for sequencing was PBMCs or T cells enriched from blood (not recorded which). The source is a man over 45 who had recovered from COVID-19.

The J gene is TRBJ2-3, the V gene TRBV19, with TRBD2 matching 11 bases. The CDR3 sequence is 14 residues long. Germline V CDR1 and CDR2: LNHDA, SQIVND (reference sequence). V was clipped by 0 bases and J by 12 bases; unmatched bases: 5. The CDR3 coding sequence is TGTGCCAGTAGTATAGAGACGGGACTAGCGGTTCAGTATTTT. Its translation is CASSIETGLAVQYF.

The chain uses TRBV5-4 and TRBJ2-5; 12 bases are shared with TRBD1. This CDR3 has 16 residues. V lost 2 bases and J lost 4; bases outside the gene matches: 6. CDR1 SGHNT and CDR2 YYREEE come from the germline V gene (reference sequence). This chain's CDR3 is CASSFYGTGGLETQYF. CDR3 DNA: TGTGCCAGCAGCTTCTACGGGACAGGGGGCTTAGAGACCCAGTACTTC.

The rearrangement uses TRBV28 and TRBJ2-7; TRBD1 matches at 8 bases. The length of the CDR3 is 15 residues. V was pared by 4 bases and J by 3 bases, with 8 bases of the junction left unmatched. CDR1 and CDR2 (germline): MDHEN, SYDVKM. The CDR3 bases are TGTGCCAGCAGTTCCTCCGGGACAGGAGTCTACGAGCAGTACTTC. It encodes CASSSSGTGVYEQYF. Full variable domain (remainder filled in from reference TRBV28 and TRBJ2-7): DVKVTQSSRYLVKRTGEKVFLECVQDMDHENMFWYRQDPGLGLRLIYFSYDVKMKEKGDIPEGYSVSREKKERFSLILESASTNQTSMYLCASSSSGTGVYEQYFGPGTRLTVT.

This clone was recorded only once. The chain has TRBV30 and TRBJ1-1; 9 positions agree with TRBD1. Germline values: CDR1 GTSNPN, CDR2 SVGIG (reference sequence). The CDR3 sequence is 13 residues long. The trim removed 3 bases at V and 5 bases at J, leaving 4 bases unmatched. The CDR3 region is CAWRGQGWTEAFF. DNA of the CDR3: TGTGCCTGGAGGGGACAGGGATGGACTGAAGCTTTCTTT. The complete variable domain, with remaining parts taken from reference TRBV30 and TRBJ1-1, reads SQTIHQWPATLVQPVGSPLSLECTVEGTSNPNLYWYRQAAGRGLQLLFYSVGIGQISSEVPQNLSASRPQDRQFILSSKKLLLSDSGFYLCAWRGQGWTEAFFGQGTRLTVV.

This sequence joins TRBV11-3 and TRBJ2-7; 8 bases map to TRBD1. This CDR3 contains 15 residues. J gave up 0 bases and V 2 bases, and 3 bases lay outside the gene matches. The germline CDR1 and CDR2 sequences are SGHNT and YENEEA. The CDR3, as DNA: TGTGCCAGCAGCTTAAGACAGGGGAGCTCCTACGAGCAGTACTTC. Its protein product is CASSLRQGSSYEQYF.

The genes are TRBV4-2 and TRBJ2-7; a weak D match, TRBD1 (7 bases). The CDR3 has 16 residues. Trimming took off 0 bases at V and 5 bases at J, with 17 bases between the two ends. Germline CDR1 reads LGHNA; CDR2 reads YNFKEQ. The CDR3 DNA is TGTGCCAGCAGCCAAGAAGGGCCAGGGGGAGGACACGAGCAGTACTTC. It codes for CASSQEGPGGGHEQYF.

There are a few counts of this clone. In nucleotides, the CDR3 is TGTGCCAGCAGCCACCGGGACAGGCCCCCGGGGACCCAGTACTTC. Translation: CASSHRDRPPGTQYF. The genes are TRBV7-2 and TRBJ2-5, with 8 bases lining up with TRBD1. CDR3 length: 15 amino acids. V lost 5 bases and J lost 7; bases outside the gene matches: 12. The V gene's germline CDR1 is SGHTA and CDR2 FQGNSA.

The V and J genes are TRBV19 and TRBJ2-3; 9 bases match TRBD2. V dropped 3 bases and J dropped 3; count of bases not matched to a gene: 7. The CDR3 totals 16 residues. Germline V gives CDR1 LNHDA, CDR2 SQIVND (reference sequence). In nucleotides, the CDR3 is TGTGCCAGTAGTATTAAAGCGGGGGGTTTGACAGATACGCAGTATTTT. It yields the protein CASSIKAGGLTDTQYF.

CDR3 loop: CASSLRTGAHEQYF. CDR3 DNA: TGTGCCAGCAGCTTACGGACAGGGGCGCACGAGCAGTACTTC. The rearrangement links TRBV7-2 to TRBJ2-7; 9 nucleotides align to TRBD1. CDR1 and CDR2 from the germline V gene are SGHTA and FQGNSA. The CDR3 consists of 14 residues. V gave up 2 bases and J gave up 5 bases; unmatched junction bases: 4.

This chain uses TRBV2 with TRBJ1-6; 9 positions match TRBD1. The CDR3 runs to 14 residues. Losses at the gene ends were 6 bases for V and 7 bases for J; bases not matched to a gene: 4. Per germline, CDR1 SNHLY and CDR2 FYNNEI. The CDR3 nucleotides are TGTGCCAGCAGGCGACAGGGGGTAAATTCACCCCTCCACTTT. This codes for CASRRQGVNSPLHF.